This record looks at one T cell receptor (beta chain) sequence and its context. This record belongs to a study of blood T cell repertoires in COVID-19. The assay was immunoSEQ multiplex PCR, and TCRdb's table has in-frame clones only and misses some. The sample shows around 300,000 clones, 88% of them seen only once. With 0 bases clipped from V and 1 base from J, the junction kept 0 bases outside the gene matches. The CDR3 is made up of 14 amino acids. From germline, CDR1 is SGHTS and CDR2 YDEGEE. The chain uses TRBV5-8 and TRBJ2-5; 7 bases match TRBD1. This TCR came from a woman in her 30s who had recovered from COVID-19. The sequencing sample was made of PBMCs or T cells enriched from blood (not recorded which). The CDR3 here is CASSLGQGQETQYF. For the CDR3, the DNA is TGTGCCAGCAGCTTGGGACAGGGCCAAGAGACCCAGTACTTC.